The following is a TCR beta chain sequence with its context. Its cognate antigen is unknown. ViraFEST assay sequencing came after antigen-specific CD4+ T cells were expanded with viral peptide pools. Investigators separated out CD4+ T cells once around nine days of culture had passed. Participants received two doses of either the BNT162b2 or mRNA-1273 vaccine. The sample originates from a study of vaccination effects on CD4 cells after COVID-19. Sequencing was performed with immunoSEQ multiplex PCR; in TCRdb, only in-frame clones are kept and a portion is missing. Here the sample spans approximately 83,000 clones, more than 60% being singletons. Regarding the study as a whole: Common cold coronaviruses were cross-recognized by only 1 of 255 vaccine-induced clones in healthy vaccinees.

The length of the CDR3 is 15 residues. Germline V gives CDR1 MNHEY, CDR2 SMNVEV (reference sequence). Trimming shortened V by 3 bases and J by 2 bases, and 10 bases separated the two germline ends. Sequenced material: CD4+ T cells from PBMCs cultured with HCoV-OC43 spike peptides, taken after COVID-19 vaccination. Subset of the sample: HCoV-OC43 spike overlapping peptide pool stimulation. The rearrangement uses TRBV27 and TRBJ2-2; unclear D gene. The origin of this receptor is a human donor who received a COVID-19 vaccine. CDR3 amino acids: CASSFRFDNTGELFF. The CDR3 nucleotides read TGTGCCAGCAGTTTCAGGTTCGATAACACCGGGGAGCTGTTTTTT.